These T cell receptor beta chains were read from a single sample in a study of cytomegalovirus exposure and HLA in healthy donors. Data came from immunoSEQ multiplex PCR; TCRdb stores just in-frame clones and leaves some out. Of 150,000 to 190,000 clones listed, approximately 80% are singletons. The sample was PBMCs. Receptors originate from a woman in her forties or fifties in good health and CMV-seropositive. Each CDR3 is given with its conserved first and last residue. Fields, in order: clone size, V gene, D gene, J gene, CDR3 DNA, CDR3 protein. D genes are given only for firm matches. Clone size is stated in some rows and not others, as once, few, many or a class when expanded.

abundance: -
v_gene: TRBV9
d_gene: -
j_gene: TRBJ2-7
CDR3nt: TGTGCCAGCAGCGTAGACCCGCAGGATACCTACGAGCAGTACTTC
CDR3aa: CASSVDPQDTYEQYF

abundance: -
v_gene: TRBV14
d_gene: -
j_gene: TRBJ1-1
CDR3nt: TGTGCCAGCAGCCAAGCCGATTCAGGGCGATCTTTCTTT
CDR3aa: CASSQADSGRSFF

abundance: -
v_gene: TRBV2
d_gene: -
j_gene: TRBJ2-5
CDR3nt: TGTGCCAGCAAGCAACAGGGCGCTCGTCAAGAGACCCAGTACTTC
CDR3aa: CASKQQGARQETQYF

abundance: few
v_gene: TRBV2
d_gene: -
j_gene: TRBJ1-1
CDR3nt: TGTGCCAGCAGACCCCCAGGGTCCCCTAACACTGAAGCTTTCTTT
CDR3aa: CASRPPGSPNTEAFF

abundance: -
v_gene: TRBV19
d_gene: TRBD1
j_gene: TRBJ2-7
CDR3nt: TGTGCCAGTAGTATAGGGACAGGGCTCTTCGAGCAGTACTTC
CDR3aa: CASSIGTGLFEQYF

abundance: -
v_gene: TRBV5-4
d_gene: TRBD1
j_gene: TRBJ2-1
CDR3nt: TGTGCCAGCAGCGCACGACAGGGGGAAACCTACAATGAGCAGTTCTTC
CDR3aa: CASSARQGETYNEQFF

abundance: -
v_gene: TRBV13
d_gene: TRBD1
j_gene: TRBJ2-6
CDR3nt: TGTGCCAGCAGCAACGGACAGGGGAGGTCTGGGGCCAACGTCCTGACTTTC
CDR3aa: CASSNGQGRSGANVLTF

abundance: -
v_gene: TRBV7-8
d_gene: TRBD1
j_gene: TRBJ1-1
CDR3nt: TGTGCCAGCAGCTTAGCGGGACAGTTAGATGAAGCTTTCTTT
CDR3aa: CASSLAGQLDEAFF

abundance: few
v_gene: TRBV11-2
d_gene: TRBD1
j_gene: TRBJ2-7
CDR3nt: TGTGCCAGCAGCTCCCGGGACAGCCGCTTGAGCTCCTACGAGCAGTACTTC
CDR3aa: CASSSRDSRLSSYEQYF

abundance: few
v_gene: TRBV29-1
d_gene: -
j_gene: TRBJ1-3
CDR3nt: TGCAGCGCTGGACAGACAGCTGGAAACACCATATATTTT
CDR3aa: CSAGQTAGNTIYF

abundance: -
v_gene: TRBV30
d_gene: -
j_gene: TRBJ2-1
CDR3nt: TGTGCCTGGAGGGTAACAAATGAGCAGTTCTTC
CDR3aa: CAWRVTNEQFF

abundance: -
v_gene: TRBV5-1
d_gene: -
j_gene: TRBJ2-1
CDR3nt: TGCGCCAGCAGCTTGGATTTAGCCCCTCAGTCAGTGCAGTTCTTC
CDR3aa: CASSLDLAPQSVQFF

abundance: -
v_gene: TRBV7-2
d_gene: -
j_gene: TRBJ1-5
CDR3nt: TGTGCCAGCAGCGTGCAATCCTCGGGAGTCAATCAGCCCCAGCATTTT
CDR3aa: CASSVQSSGVNQPQHF

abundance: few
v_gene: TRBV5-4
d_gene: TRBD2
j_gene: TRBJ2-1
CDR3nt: TGTGCCAGCAGCGAAGGGACTAGCGGGGGGCTGAATGAGCAGTTCTTC
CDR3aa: CASSEGTSGGLNEQFF

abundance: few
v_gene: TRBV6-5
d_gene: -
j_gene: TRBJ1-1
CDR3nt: TGTGCCAGCAGTTACTCGTTGACAGAAAACACTGAAGCTTTCTTT
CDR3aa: CASSYSLTENTEAFF

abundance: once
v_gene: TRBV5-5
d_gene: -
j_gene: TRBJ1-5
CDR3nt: TGTGCCAGCACCCTGAATTTAGCCGAGACAGCAAATCAGCCCCAGCATTTT
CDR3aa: CASTLNLAETANQPQHF

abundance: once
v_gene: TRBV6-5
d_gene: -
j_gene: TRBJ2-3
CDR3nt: TGTGCCAGCAGTAAAGGGGGAAGGGGAGATACGCAGTATTTT
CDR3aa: CASSKGGRGDTQYF

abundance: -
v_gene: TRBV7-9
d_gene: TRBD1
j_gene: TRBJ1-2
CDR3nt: TGTGCCAGCAGCTTAGCAGGGGGCCTTCATGGCTACACCTTC
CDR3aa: CASSLAGGLHGYTF

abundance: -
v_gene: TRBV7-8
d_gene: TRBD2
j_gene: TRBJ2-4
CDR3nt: TGTGCCAGCAGCCCTAGCGGGGGGGCCAAAAACATTCAGTACTTC
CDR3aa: CASSPSGGAKNIQYF

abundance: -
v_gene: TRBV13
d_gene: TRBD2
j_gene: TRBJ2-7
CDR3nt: TGTGCCAGCAGCCCCAATCCAGGGAGGGCATCCTACGAGCAGTACTTC
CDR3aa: CASSPNPGRASYEQYF

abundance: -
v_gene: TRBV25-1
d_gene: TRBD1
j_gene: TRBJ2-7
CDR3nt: TGTGCCAGCAGTCCCCCCCACAGGGGCACCTACGAGCAGTACTTC
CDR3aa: CASSPPHRGTYEQYF

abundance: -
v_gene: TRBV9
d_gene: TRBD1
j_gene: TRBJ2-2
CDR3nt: TGTGCCAGCAGCGGGGGACAGGGTAAGGGCGGGGAGCTGTTTTTT
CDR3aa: CASSGGQGKGGELFF

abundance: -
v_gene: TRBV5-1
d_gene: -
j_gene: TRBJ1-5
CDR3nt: TGCGCCAGCAGCTTTGAGGGGGATCAGCCCCAGCATTTT
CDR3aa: CASSFEGDQPQHF

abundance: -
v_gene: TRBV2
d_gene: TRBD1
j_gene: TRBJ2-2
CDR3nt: TGTGCCAGCAGCCCAAACCCATTCGCGGGACAGGGGGCGCGGGCCGGGGAGCTGTTTTTT
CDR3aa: CASSPNPFAGQGARAGELFF

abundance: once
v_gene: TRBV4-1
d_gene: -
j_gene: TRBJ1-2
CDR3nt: TGCGCCAGCAGCCAAGATGGGCTATATGGCTACACCTTC
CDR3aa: CASSQDGLYGYTF

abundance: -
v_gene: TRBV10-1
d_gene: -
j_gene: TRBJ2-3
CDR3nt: TGCGCCAGCAGTGAGTCGTTCGGTCCTAGCGGCACAGATACGCAGTATTTT
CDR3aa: CASSESFGPSGTDTQYF

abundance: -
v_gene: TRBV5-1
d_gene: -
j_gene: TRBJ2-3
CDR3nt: TGCGCCAGCAGCGGGGGCGTCTTAGATACGCAGTATTTT
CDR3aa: CASSGGVLDTQYF

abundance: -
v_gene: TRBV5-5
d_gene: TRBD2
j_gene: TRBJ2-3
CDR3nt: TGTGCCAGCAGCTTGATCGGGGGGACAGATACGCAGTATTTT
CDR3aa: CASSLIGGTDTQYF

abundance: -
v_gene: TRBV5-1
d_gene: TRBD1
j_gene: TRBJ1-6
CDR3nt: TGCGCCAGCAGCTCTACAGGGGGAGGCTTTAATTCACCCCTCCACTTT
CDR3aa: CASSSTGGGFNSPLHF

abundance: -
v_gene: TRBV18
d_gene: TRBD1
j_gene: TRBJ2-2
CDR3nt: TGTGCCAGCTTCCCGGGACAGCGCACCGGGGAGCTGTTTTTT
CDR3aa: CASFPGQRTGELFF

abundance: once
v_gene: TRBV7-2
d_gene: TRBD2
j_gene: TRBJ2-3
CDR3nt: TGTGCCAGCAGCCGTTCCCCGAGGCGGGGGGATAAGACAGATACGCAGTATTTT
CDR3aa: CASSRSPRRGDKTDTQYF

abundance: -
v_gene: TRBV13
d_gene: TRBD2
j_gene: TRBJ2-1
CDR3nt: TGTGCCAGCAGCTTAGGCGGGGGGGGCAATGAGCAGTTCTTC
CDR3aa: CASSLGGGGNEQFF

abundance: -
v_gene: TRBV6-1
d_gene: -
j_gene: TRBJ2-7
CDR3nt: TGTGCCAGCAGTGAAGCAGCGGTCGGATCCTACGAGCAGTACTTC
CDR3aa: CASSEAAVGSYEQYF

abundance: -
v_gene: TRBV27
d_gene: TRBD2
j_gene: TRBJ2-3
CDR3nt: TGTGCCAGCAGCTTAGCGGGGCGCACAGATACGCAGTATTTT
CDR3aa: CASSLAGRTDTQYF

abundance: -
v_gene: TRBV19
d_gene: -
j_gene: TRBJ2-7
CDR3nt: TGTGCCAGTAGTATAGGAACCGGGAGCAACGAGCAGTACTTC
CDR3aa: CASSIGTGSNEQYF

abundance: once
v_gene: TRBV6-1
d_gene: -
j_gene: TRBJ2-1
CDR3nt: TGTGCCAGCAGCTCACAGATGTACAATGAGCAGTTCTTC
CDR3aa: CASSSQMYNEQFF

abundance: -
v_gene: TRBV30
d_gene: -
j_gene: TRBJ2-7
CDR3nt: TGTGCCTGGAGTGGAGGGTGGGAGCAGTACTTC
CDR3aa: CAWSGGWEQYF

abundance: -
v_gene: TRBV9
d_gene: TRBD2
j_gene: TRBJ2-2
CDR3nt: TGTGCCAGCAGCCCCGGACTAGCAGGCACCGGGGAGCTGTTTTTT
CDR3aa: CASSPGLAGTGELFF

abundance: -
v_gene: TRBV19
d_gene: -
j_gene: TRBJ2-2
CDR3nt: TGTGCCAGTAGTATAGACGGCACCGGGGAGCTGTTTTTT
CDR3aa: CASSIDGTGELFF

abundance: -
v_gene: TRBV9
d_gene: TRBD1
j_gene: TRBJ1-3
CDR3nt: TGTGCCAGCAGCGGAGCAGGGGACAGTTCTGGAAACACCATATATTTT
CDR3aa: CASSGAGDSSGNTIYF

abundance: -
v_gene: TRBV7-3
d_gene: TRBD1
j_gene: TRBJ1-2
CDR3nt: TGTGCCAGCAGCTTAGCGGGAGGGGGCAGTGGCTACACCTTC
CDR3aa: CASSLAGGGSGYTF

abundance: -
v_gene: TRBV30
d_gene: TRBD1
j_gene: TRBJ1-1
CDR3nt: TGTGCCGGAGGACAGGGACGGGCTTTCTTT
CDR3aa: CAGGQGRAFF

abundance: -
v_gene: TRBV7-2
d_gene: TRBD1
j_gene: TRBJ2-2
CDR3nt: TGTGCCAGCAGCTCCTACAGGGGTGCCGGGGAGCTGTTTTTT
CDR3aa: CASSSYRGAGELFF

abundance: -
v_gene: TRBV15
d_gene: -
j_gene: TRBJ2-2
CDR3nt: TGTGCCACCAGTGCGGGGCGCGACACCGGGGAGCTGTTTTTT
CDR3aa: CATSAGRDTGELFF

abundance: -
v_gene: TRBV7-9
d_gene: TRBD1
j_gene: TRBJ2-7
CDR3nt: TGTGCCAGCAGCTTTTTTGGGACAGGGAAGGACGAGCAGTACTTC
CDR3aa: CASSFFGTGKDEQYF

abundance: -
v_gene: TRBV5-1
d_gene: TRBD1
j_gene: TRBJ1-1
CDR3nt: TGCGCCAGCAGCTTAGAGTCCGGGACAGGGGGCAGGACTGAAGCTTTCTTT
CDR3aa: CASSLESGTGGRTEAFF

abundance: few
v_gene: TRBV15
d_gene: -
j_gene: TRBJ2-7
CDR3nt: TGTGCCACCAGCACCATTGTCGGGGGGCGCGAGCAGTACTTC
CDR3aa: CATSTIVGGREQYF

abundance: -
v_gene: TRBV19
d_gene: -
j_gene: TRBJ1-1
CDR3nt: TGTGCCAGTAGTATCGGGGATATGAACACTGAAGCTTTCTTT
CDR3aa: CASSIGDMNTEAFF

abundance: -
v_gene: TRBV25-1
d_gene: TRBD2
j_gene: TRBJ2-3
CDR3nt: TGTGCCAGCAGTACGGGTGCAATGGGACTAGCGGGGGCAGATACGCAGTATTTT
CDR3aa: CASSTGAMGLAGADTQYF

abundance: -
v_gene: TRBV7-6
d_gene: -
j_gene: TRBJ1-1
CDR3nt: TGTGCCAGCAGCTTAGTACCCCCAGGGAACACTGAAGCTTTCTTT
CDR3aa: CASSLVPPGNTEAFF

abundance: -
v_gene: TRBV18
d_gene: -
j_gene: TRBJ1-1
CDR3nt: TGTGCCAGCTCACCCCGCCCGTTGGGACTCGCTTCCATGAACACTGAAGCTTTCTTT
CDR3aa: CASSPRPLGLASMNTEAFF

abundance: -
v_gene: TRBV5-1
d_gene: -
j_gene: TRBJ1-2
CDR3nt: TGCGCCAGCAGCTTCGGCGGGAACTATGGCTACACCTTC
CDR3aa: CASSFGGNYGYTF

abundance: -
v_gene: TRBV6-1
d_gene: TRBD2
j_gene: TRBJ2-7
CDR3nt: TGTGCCAGCAGTGGGGCGGGGGGCTTCTACGAGCAGTACTTC
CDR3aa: CASSGAGGFYEQYF

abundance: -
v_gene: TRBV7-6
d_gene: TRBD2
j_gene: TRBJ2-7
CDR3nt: TGTGCCAGCAGCTTAGAGGCGGGAGACTACGAGCAGTACTTC
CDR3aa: CASSLEAGDYEQYF

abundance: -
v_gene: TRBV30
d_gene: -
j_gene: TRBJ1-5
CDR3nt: TGTGCCTGGAGTATAGGCGGTTATAGCAATCAGCCCCAGCATTTT
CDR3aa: CAWSIGGYSNQPQHF